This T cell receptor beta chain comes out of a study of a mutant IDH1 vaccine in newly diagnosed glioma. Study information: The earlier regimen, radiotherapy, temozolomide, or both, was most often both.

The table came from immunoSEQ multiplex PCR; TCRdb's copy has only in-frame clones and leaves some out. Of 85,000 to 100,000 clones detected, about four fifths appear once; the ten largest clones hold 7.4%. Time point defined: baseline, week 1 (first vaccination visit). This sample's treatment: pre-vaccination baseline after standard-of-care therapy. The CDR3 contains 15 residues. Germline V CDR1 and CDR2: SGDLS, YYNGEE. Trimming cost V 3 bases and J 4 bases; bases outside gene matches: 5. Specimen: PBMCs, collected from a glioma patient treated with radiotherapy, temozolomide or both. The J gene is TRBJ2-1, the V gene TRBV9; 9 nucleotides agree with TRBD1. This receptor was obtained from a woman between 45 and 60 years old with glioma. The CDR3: CASSAGQGPYNEQFF. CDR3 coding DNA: TGTGCCAGCAGCGCAGGACAGGGGCCTTACAATGAGCAGTTCTTC.